Below, one T cell receptor (beta chain) is given with its context. The entry originates in a study of siplizumab effects on memory and regulatory T cells. Trimming left V 2 bases short and J 4 bases short, with 9 bases between. The V gene's germline CDR1 is SGHTA and CDR2 FQGNSA. The CDR3 runs 13 residues. Method: immunoSEQ multiplex PCR; TCRdb's copy keeps in-frame clones and lacks some. The table records fewer than 70,000 clones, 88% of them present only once. This chain links TRBV7-2 with TRBJ2-7; TRBD2 might be the D (5 bases). The receptor was isolated from a human donor in good health. What was sequenced was Tregs sorted from blood. As DNA, the CDR3 is TGTGCCAGCAGCTTATTTGAGCGGTACGAGCAGTACTTC. Translated: CASSLFERYEQYF.